Below, 13 T cell receptor beta chains from the same sample are listed, as sequenced in a study of cytomegalovirus exposure and HLA in healthy donors. Vbeta (60) and Jbeta (13) primers were used in the PCR. Some clones are missing from TCRdb's copy, which holds only in-frame ones; the method was immunoSEQ multiplex PCR. The sample shows about 150,000 clones, roughly 80% of them seen only once. The sequenced material came from PBMCs. These receptor sequences come from a man between 18 and 35 years old in good health and CMV-seropositive.

The V call is TRBV28, the J call TRBJ1-1, with 8 bases that match TRBD1. Trimming at V came to 4 bases and at J to 7 bases, leaving 2 bases not matched to a gene. There are 12 residues in the CDR3. CDR1 is MDHEN and CDR2 is SYDVKM in the germline V gene. The CDR3 here is CASSSGQGEAFF. CDR3 bases: TGTGCCAGCAGTTCAGGACAGGGTGAAGCTTTCTTT.

This clone was counted only a few times. The rearrangement uses TRBV12-2 and TRBJ1-2; no check of the table's D call, TRBD1, against the DNA was made. TRBV12-2 is a pseudogene segment. This CDR3 is 14 amino acids long. The CDR3 DNA reads as TGTGCAAGTCGCCCGAGGACAGAAACGTATGGCTACACCTTC. Translated, it gives CASRPRTETYGYTF.

This clone was recorded once. The chain carries TRBV30 and TRBJ2-5; D unresolved. The J call may be faulty, since TRBJ2-7 better matches the DNA end. The V gene's germline CDR1 is GTSNPN and CDR2 SVGIG (reference sequence). CDR3 length: 11 residues. The CDR3 spells CAWSVSREQYF. The CDR3 coding sequence is TGTGCCTGGAGTGTATCGCGCGAGCAGTACTTC.

This clone was detected only once. The chain recombines TRBV14 with TRBJ2-7; 12 nucleotides agree with TRBD2. The CDR3 covers 16 residues. Germline values: CDR1 SGHDN, CDR2 FVKESK. V lost 3 bases, J lost 7 bases, and 10 bases stayed unmatched. This CDR3 reads CASSQPSHGLAGEQYF. The CDR3 DNA reads as TGTGCCAGCAGCCAGCCAAGCCACGGACTAGCGGGAGAGCAGTACTTC. The whole variable domain, filled in from reference TRBV14 and TRBJ2-7, reads EAGVTQFPSHSVIEKGQTVTLRCDPISGHDNLYWYRRVMGKEIKFLLHFVKESKQDESGMPNNRFLAERTGGTYSTLKVQPAELEDSGVYFCASSQPSHGLAGEQYFGPGTRLTVT.

The rearrangement uses TRBV6-6 and TRBJ2-4; no clear D. The CDR3 covers 15 residues. Germline CDR1 is MNHNY and CDR2 is SVGAGI (reference sequence). Trimming cost V 4 bases and J 7 bases, with 17 bases left between them. CDR3 amino acids: CASSSVDTDGNIQYF. The CDR3, as DNA: TGTGCCAGCAGTTCCGTTGACACTGATGGGAACATTCAGTACTTC.

The J gene is TRBJ2-1, the V gene TRBV30; 7 bases are a match to TRBD2. This CDR3 comprises 15 residues. CDR1 is GTSNPN, CDR2 SVGIG, per germline (reference sequence). V trimming: 0 bases; J trimming: 0 bases; junction bases outside the gene matches: 2. The DNA for the CDR3 is TGTGCCTGGAGTGTGGCGGGAGTCTCCTACAATGAGCAGTTCTTC. Translated: CAWSVAGVSYNEQFF.

This clone was counted between two and nine times. This chain connects TRBV27 to TRBJ2-1; TRBD2 agrees at 11 bases. The length of the CDR3 is 15 residues. Germline V gene sequence: CDR1 MNHEY, CDR2 SMNVEV (reference sequence). Trimming removed 8 bases from V and 5 bases from J; junction bases left unmatched: 8. This CDR3 reads CASQRPGLADNEQFF. The CDR3 coding sequence is TGTGCCAGCCAGAGACCGGGACTAGCGGACAATGAGCAGTTCTTC.

The chain joins TRBV4-1 to TRBJ1-6; 7 bases fit TRBD1. CDR1 MGHRA and CDR2 YSYEKL come from the germline V gene. Trimming removed 5 bases from V and 6 bases from J; junction bases left unmatched: 7. CDR3 length: 15 amino acids. The CDR3 spells CASSYPGQLNSPLHF. The CDR3, as DNA: TGCGCCAGCAGCTATCCGGGACAGCTTAATTCACCCCTCCACTTT.

This clone was counted many times. J is TRBJ2-1 and V is TRBV10-2, with D hard to call. Germline V gives CDR1 WSHSY, CDR2 SAAADI. The CDR3 is 14 residues long. Trimming stripped 10 bases from V and 10 bases from J, with 23 bases between. The CDR3 sequence is CATQQRLPVDEQFF. Here the CDR3 DNA reads TGCGCCACTCAACAAAGACTTCCCGTCGACGAGCAGTTCTTC.

V and J are TRBV27 and TRBJ1-1; possible D gene TRBD1, 5 bases. The ends were cut back, 0 bases at V and 5 bases at J, with 10 bases in the middle. The CDR3 length is 14 residues. Germline V CDR1 and CDR2: MNHEY, SMNVEV (reference sequence). The DNA of the CDR3 is TGTGCCAGCAGTTTATCCGTGGGGCGGACTGAAGCTTTCTTT. This encodes CASSLSVGRTEAFF.

This chain joins TRBV9 and TRBJ2-1, with TRBD1 matching over 9 bases. There are 15 residues in the CDR3. V shed 0 bases and J 7 bases; nucleotides not matched to a gene: 5. Germline V gene lookup returns CDR1 SGDLS and CDR2 YYNGEE. In DNA form, the CDR3 reads TGTGCCAGCAGCGTAGGAGGCGGACAGGGGAATGAGCAGTTCTTC. It codes for CASSVGGGQGNEQFF.

CDR3 amino acids: CASSLRWESVTDTQYF. The DNA of the CDR3 is TGTGCCAGCAGTTTACGGTGGGAGTCTGTCACAGATACGCAGTATTTT. The V gene is TRBV27, the J gene TRBJ2-3, with D perhaps TRBD2 (5 bases). The CDR3 has 16 residues. In germline, CDR1 is MNHEY, CDR2 SMNVEV (reference sequence). Trimming took 2 bases from V and 2 from J, leaving 14 bases between them.

J is TRBJ2-1 and V is TRBV9; the match to TRBD2 covers 14 bases. There are 15 residues in the CDR3. V shed 4 bases, J shed 7 bases, and the junction held 4 bases outside the gene matches. Germline CDR1 SGDLS, CDR2 YYNGEE. The CDR3 spells CASSRLAGGVNEQFF. As DNA, the CDR3 is TGTGCCAGCAGCAGACTAGCGGGAGGGGTGAATGAGCAGTTCTTC. The entire variable domain, with the rest obtained from reference TRBV9 and TRBJ2-1, is as follows: DSGVTQTPKHLITATGQRVTLRCSPRSGDLSVYWYQQSLDQGLQFLIQYYNGEERAKGNILERFSAQQFPDLHSELNLSSLELGDSALYFCASSRLAGGVNEQFFGPGTRLTVL.